This T cell receptor (beta chain) was identified in a study of T cell changes during pregnancy in multiple sclerosis (dated by TCRdb to the late 2010s). Notes on the research overall: The study examined how the T cell repertoire changed over the course of pregnancy in women with multiple sclerosis.

After removal of 4 bases from V and 7 bases from J, the junction retains 5 bases not matched to a gene. The germline V gene (reference sequence) supplies CDR1 SGHNT and CDR2 YYREEE. The CDR3 holds 13 amino acids from the cysteine to the phenylalanine. Just the 39-base CDR3 DNA is kept, in frame starting at base 1. For this clone: Its antigen is not yet known. Per-base quality was not reported, and no clone a single base away is much larger than it.

Library construction relied on the immunoSEQ multiplex PCR assay. Held by TCRdb, this immuneACCESS table contains in-frame sequences only and omits some clones. Under half of the omission traces to an unresolved V gene where checked; the cause of the rest is unknown. Counted in this sample were about 110,000 clones; about 89% of them appeared once. The top ten constitute about 1.5% of the sample. The clonotype was recovered from a female donor with multiple sclerosis, enrolled in a pregnancy study. Specimen: peripheral blood, collected before pregnancy. This receptor chain uses TRBV5-4 and TRBJ1-2; the junction holds 9 bases that match TRBD1. The bases read TGTGCCAGCAGCGTCGGGACAGGGAGTGGCTACACCTTC. This is translated as CASSVGTGSGYTF. The full variable domain, with segments outside the CDR3 supplied by the reference TRBV5-4 and TRBJ1-2 proteins, appears as ETGVTQSPTHLIKTRGQQVTLRCSSQSGHNTVSWYQQALGQGPQFIFQYYREEENGRGNFPPRFSGLQFPNYSSELNVNALELDDSALYLCASSVGTGSGYTFGSGTRLTVV.